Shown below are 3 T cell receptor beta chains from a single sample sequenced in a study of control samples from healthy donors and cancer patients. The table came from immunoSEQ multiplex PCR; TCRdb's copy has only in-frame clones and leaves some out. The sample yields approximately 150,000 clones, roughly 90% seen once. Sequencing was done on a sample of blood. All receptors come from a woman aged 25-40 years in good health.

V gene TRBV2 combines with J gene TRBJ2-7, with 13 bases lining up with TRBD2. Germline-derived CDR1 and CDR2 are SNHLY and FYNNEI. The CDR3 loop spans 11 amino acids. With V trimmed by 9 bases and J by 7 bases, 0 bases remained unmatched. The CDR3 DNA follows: TGTGCCAGGGGACTAGCGGGGGAGCAGTACTTC. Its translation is CARGLAGEQYF.

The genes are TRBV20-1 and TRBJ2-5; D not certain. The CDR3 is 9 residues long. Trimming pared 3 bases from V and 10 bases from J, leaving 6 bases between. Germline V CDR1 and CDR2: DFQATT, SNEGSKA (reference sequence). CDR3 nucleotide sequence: TGCAGTGCTAGTTTGATCCAGTACTTC. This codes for CSASLIQYF.

CDR3 coding DNA: TGCGCCAGCAGCCAAGTTCCACCTAACTATGGCTACACCTTC. Amino acid sequence: CASSQVPPNYGYTF. This chain joins TRBV4-1 and TRBJ1-2; D is ambiguous. Trimming cost V 1 base and J 0 bases, with 6 bases left between them. The germline gives CDR1 MGHRA, CDR2 YSYEKL. The CDR3 covers 14 residues.